This T cell receptor (beta chain) was captured in a study of blood T cell repertoires in COVID-19. Study background: Specimens from acute and convalescent COVID-19 originated in the United States, Italy and Spain. Nucleic acid was either cDNA or gDNA, and it came from T cells, B-cell-depleted T cells, or PBMCs.

The authors' processing: Estimated nucleated cell counts came from reference gene primer amplification. Profiled with immunoSEQ multiplex PCR; TCRdb holds only in-frame clones, not every one. V, J and clone size are taken as reported in that table, and D and trimming were inferred from the DNA itself. The table includes 95,000 to 150,000 clones, around 87% detected once. This clone was recorded only once. The CDR3 is 16 residues long. Trimming took 4 bases from V and 2 from J; bases not matched to a gene: 7. Germline-derived CDR1 and CDR2 are SGHRS and YFSETQ. This clonotype originated in a man aged 45 to 65 with acute or convalescent COVID-19. Sequenced input: peripheral blood. The chain carries TRBV5-1 and TRBJ2-7; 12 bases fit TRBD2. The CDR3 DNA reads TGCGCCAGCAGCCCCGGGACTAGCGGGTTTACCTACGAGCAGTACTTC. Protein sequence: CASSPGTSGFTYEQYF.